The text below deals with one T cell receptor (beta chain). Per germline, CDR1 LNHNV and CDR2 YYDKDF (reference sequence). V was pared by 3 bases and J by 0 bases, with 13 bases of the junction left unmatched. This CDR3 contains 19 residues. The sample originates from a study of cytomegalovirus exposure and HLA in healthy donors. It was with 60 Vbeta and 13 Jbeta primers that the PCR ran. Method: immunoSEQ multiplex PCR; TCRdb's copy keeps in-frame clones and lacks some. The table has over 150,000 clones, around four fifths seen once. The gene calls are TRBV15 and TRBJ1-2; TRBD1 agrees at 10 bases. The material sequenced was PBMCs. This TCR derives from a girl under 10 years old in good health and CMV-seropositive. Here the CDR3 reads CATSRPQPGQGITNYGYTF. DNA for the CDR3: TGTGCCACCAGCAGGCCCCAGCCGGGACAGGGGATCACTAACTATGGCTACACCTTC.